This T cell receptor (beta chain) was observed in a study of long-term antiretroviral therapy in people with HIV. Overall study context: Collection dates of the earliest samples fall about a decade before the 2015 immediate-ART recommendation.

Of note for this clone: No antigen is known for it.

The length of the CDR3 is 13 residues. The germline V and J ends were trimmed by 2 bases and 3 bases, with 9 bases remaining between them. Germline-derived CDR1 and CDR2 are SGHRS and YFSETQ. Study findings and constraints: Whichever time point was examined, clones expanded before ART dominated the repertoire. Following ART, diversity rose but still fell short of transplant donor controls.

Each specimen consisted of roughly 0.9-10 million cryopreserved PBMC prior to extraction of DNA. At the survey level, the v3.0 immunoSEQ assay was run. This table comes from immunoSEQ multiplex PCR, and its TCRdb copy is limited to in-frame clones, with some not included. Of 30,000 to 40,000 clones listed, approximately 79% are singletons. The sequenced sample was unsorted PBMCs, obtained 1.5 years after starting antiretroviral therapy. The sequence was collected from a man between 18 and 29 years old with HIV. The chain joins TRBV5-1 to TRBJ2-7, with D perhaps given as TRBD1 or TRBD2 (5 bases each). The CDR3: CASSFLGDYEQYF. DNA for the CDR3: TGCGCCAGCAGCTTTCTGGGGGACTACGAGCAGTACTTC.